This TCR beta chain originates from a study of molecular identifiers for immune sequencing clone quantification. This CDR3 has 18 residues. V trimming: 1 base; J trimming: 1 base; junction bases outside the gene matches: 8. CDR1 is SEHNR, CDR2 FQNEAQ, per germline (reference sequence). TCRdb itself ran the PCR reads through MiXCR, one entry per CDR3 protein. The sample lists just over 40,000 distinct CDR3 sequences; 15% to 20% were seen once. A CD8+CD4-CCR7+CD45RA+ gate was used to sort naive CD8 T cells. The sample consisted of naive CD8+ T cells from blood, with Jurkat cell RNA spiked in. As to subset: FACS-sorted CD8+CD4-CCR7+CD45RA+ naive T cells. This chain links TRBV7-9 with TRBJ2-1, with 9 bases that match TRBD2. This clonotype was sampled from a human donor in good health. Some libraries in this study had Jurkat cell RNA spiked in. DNA for the CDR3: TGTGCCAGCAGCTTAGAGAACAGCGGGAGGTCTTCCTACAATGAGCAGTTCTTC. Protein sequence: CASSLENSGRSSYNEQFF.